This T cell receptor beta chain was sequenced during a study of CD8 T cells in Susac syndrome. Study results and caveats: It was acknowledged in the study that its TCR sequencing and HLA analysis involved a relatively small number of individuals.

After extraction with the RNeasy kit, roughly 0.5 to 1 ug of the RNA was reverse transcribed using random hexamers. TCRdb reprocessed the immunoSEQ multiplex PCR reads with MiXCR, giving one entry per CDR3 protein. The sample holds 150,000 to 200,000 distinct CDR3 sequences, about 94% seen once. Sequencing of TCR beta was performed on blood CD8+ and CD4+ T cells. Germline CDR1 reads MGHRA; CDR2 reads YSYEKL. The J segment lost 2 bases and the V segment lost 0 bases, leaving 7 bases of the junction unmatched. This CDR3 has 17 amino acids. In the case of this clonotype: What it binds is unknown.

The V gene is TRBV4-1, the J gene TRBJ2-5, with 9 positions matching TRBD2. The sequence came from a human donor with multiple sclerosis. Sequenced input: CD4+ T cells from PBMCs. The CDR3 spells CASSQERRGGAQETQYF. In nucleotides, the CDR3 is TGCGCCAGCAGCCAAGAACGTCGCGGGGGGGCACAAGAGACCCAGTACTTC.